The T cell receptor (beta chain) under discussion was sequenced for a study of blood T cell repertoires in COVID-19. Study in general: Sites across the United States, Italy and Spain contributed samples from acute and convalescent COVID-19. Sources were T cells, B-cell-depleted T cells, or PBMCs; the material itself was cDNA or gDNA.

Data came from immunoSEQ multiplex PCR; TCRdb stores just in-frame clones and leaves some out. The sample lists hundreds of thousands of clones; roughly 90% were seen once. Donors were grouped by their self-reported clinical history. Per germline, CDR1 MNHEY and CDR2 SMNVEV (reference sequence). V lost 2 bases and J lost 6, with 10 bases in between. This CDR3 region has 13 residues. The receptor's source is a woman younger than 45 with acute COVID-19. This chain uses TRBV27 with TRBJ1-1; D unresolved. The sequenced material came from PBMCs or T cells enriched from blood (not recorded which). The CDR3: CASSLVRRSEAFF. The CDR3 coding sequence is TGTGCCAGCAGTTTAGTTCGCAGGTCTGAAGCTTTCTTT.